The rows below give T cell receptor beta chains drawn from one sample of a study of CD8+ T cells in alopecia areata. The data were produced by immunoSEQ multiplex PCR, yet TCRdb's version contains in-frame clones alone and is incomplete. The sample holds about 180,000 clones; roughly 63% are singletons and the top ten take 15% to 20%. The sequences come from CD4+ T cells sorted from blood, collected at approximately week 55, from a patient treated with tofacitinib. Every receptor here comes from a human donor with alopecia areata. The CDR3 runs from the conserved cysteine through the conserved F or W. Fields, in order: J gene, D gene, clone size, V gene, CDR3 DNA, CDR3 protein. D genes are given only for firm matches. The size entry is marked missing in some rows and otherwise reads once, few, many or a size class.

TRBJ1-5 | - | - | TRBV7-9 | TGTGCCAGCAGCCGGTCTGAGAGCAATCAGCCCCAGCATTTT | CASSRSESNQPQHF
TRBJ2-1 | - | once | TRBV25-1 | TGTGCCAGCAGTGGGGGCAATGAGCAGTTCTTC | CASSGGNEQFF
TRBJ2-1 | - | few | TRBV7-2 | TGTGCCAGCAGCTTTGTGGGGGACTCCTACAATGAGCAGTTCTTC | CASSFVGDSYNEQFF
TRBJ1-4 | TRBD1 | - | TRBV5-1 | TGCGCCAGCAGCTCTCTGGGGATCGGACAGGGTGAAAAACTGTTTTTT | CASSSLGIGQGEKLFF
TRBJ1-3 | - | many | TRBV5-6 | TGTGCCAGCAGCCAACTACAGGCCCGCTCTGGAAACACCATATATTTT | CASSQLQARSGNTIYF
TRBJ2-2 | - | - | TRBV15 | TGTGCCACCAGCAGAGATCGCGGGAAGAACACCGGGGAGCTGTTTTTT | CATSRDRGKNTGELFF
TRBJ1-5 | TRBD1 | many | TRBV2 | TGTGCCAGCAGCAGCGACAGGGCTAGCAATCAGCCCCAGCATTTT | CASSSDRASNQPQHF
TRBJ2-7 | - | - | TRBV11-2 | TGTGCCAGCAGCTTGGGGGTTGAGCAGTACTTC | CASSLGVEQYF
TRBJ1-2 | - | - | TRBV5-1 | TGCGCCAGCAGCTTGGAGCGACAGACCTATGGCTACACCTTC | CASSLERQTYGYTF
TRBJ2-7 | TRBD1 | - | TRBV5-1 | TGCGCCAGCAGCTTAGGACAGGTCCTAGTCTACGAGCAGTACTTC | CASSLGQVLVYEQYF
TRBJ1-5 | - | - | TRBV6-1 | TGTGCCAGCAGTGAGAGGGGAGCCACTATTAGTCAGCCCCAGCATTTT | CASSERGATISQPQHF
TRBJ1-2 | TRBD1 | - | TRBV19 | TGTGCCAGTAGTATAGGACAGGGAGGTTCCTATGGCTACACCTTC | CASSIGQGGSYGYTF
TRBJ1-5 | - | - | TRBV19 | TGTGCCAGTAGTATGGTTCAGGGTAGTAATCAGCCCCAGCATTTT | CASSMVQGSNQPQHF
TRBJ2-3 | - | - | TRBV13 | TGTGCCAGCAGCTTCGGGGGTCGGACAGATACGCAGTATTTT | CASSFGGRTDTQYF
TRBJ1-1 | - | - | TRBV29-1 | TGCAGCGTTGAAGGCCTCTACACTGAAGCTTTCTTT | CSVEGLYTEAFF
TRBJ2-5 | - | - | TRBV28 | TGTGCCAGCAGTGGACAAGAGACCCAGTACTTC | CASSGQETQYF
TRBJ2-7 | TRBD2 | - | TRBV29-1 | TGCAGCGTAACCGGGACTAGCAATTACGAGCAGTACTTC | CSVTGTSNYEQYF
TRBJ2-6 | - | - | TRBV6-6 | TGTGCCACCCAACAGGGTTATGGGGCCAACGTCCTGACTTTC | CATQQGYGANVLTF
TRBJ2-2 | - | - | TRBV30 | TGTGCCTGGAGTGTGGCCCCCGCGGGGGAGCTGTTTTTT | CAWSVAPAGELFF
TRBJ2-3 | - | once | TRBV18 | TGTGCCAGCTCAGCAGATACGCAGTATTTT | CASSADTQYF
TRBJ2-3 | - | - | TRBV29-1 | TGCAGCGTTGAGGGGAGCACAGATACGCAGTATTTT | CSVEGSTDTQYF
TRBJ2-7 | - | - | TRBV6-1 | TGTGCCAGCAGAGCAAGCCAGACCGGGGGCGACGAGCAGTACTTC | CASRASQTGGDEQYF
TRBJ1-2 | - | few | TRBV6-5 | TGTGCCAGCAGCCCCGGGGCTAACTATGGCTACACCTTC | CASSPGANYGYTF
TRBJ2-3 | - | once | TRBV2 | TGTGCCAGCAGGACGGACGGGACAGATACGCAGTATTTT | CASRTDGTDTQYF
TRBJ1-4 | TRBD1 | - | TRBV30 | TGTGCCTGGAGTGCAACTACAGGGGTAGCTAATGAAAAACTGTTTTTT | CAWSATTGVANEKLFF
TRBJ2-3 | - | - | TRBV29-1 | TGCAGCGTTGTGGTACAGGGTCGCGCAGATACGCAGTATTTT | CSVVVQGRADTQYF
TRBJ2-1 | TRBD2 | - | TRBV30 | TGTGCCTGGAGGGAAACTAGCGTCAAGCAGTTCTTC | CAWRETSVKQFF
TRBJ1-4 | - | few | TRBV7-9 | TGTGCCAGCAGCTTAGTTTCCGGATTTAATGAAAAACTGTTTTTT | CASSLVSGFNEKLFF
TRBJ1-3 | - | - | TRBV11-2 | TGTGCCAGCAGGGGAAACTCTGGAAACACCATATATTTT | CASRGNSGNTIYF
TRBJ2-5 | - | - | TRBV9 | TGTGCCAGCAGCTTGAACTTCGGAGAGACCCAGTACTTC | CASSLNFGETQYF
TRBJ2-7 | TRBD2 | - | TRBV4-1 | TGCGCCAGCAGCCAGGGAGGACTAGCGGAATTCTTTGGGGAGCAGTACTTC | CASSQGGLAEFFGEQYF
TRBJ2-7 | - | few | TRBV9 | TGTGCCAGCAGCGAACAGGGCGCGGGCTCCTACGAGCAGTACTTC | CASSEQGAGSYEQYF
TRBJ1-6 | TRBD1 | few | TRBV19 | TGTGCCAGTAGTATCCCCGGAGGACAGGGTGGTTCACCCCTCCACTTT | CASSIPGGQGGSPLHF
TRBJ1-1 | - | - | TRBV29-1 | TGCAGCGTTGAGTCGGCCCATACTGTGAACACTGAAGCTTTCTTT | CSVESAHTVNTEAFF
TRBJ2-6 | - | - | TRBV30 | TGTGCCGTACAGGCTCCTGGGGCCAACGTCCTGACTTTC | CAVQAPGANVLTF
TRBJ2-6 | TRBD1 | - | TRBV29-1 | TGCAGCATAATATACAGGGGCACTGGGGCCAACGTCCTGACTTTC | CSIIYRGTGANVLTF
TRBJ2-5 | - | once | TRBV6-6 | TGTGCCAGCACCGTACCAGGGGGGGAGACCCAGTACTTC | CASTVPGGETQYF
TRBJ1-2 | TRBD1 | few | TRBV9 | TGTGCCAGCAGCGTAGTGACAGGGGATTATGGCTACACCTTC | CASSVVTGDYGYTF
TRBJ2-1 | - | - | TRBV29-1 | TGCAGCGTTGTGTTTGGGGGCAATGAGCAGTTCTTC | CSVVFGGNEQFF
TRBJ2-7 | TRBD1 | few | TRBV29-1 | TGCAGCGTCTCAGGGGGTCACCTACGGGAGCAGTACTTC | CSVSGGHLREQYF
TRBJ2-5 | - | few | TRBV19 | TGTGCCAGTAGTATAGATCGGAGGGAAGAGACCCAGTACTTC | CASSIDRREETQYF
TRBJ2-1 | TRBD2 | - | TRBV5-1 | TGCGCCAGCAGCACCTTAGCGGGGGGTGTTGCTGAGCAGTTCTTC | CASSTLAGGVAEQFF
TRBJ1-1 | - | - | TRBV29-1 | TGCAGCGTTGACCACAAATTAAGCCGGAACACTGAAGCTTTCTTT | CSVDHKLSRNTEAFF
TRBJ2-4 | TRBD1 | - | TRBV6-1 | TGTGCCAGCAGTGATTGGGGACAGGGTCTGAACATTCAGTACTTC | CASSDWGQGLNIQYF
TRBJ2-1 | - | - | TRBV9 | TGTGCCAGCAGCGTAGGTGGCAGCGATGAGCAGTTCTTC | CASSVGGSDEQFF
TRBJ2-7 | - | - | TRBV2 | TGTGCCAGCACTACCTTGTCCTACGAGCAGTACTTC | CASTTLSYEQYF
TRBJ1-2 | TRBD1 | - | TRBV29-1 | TGCAGCGGTCGGGTCCTGGGGACAGGACCGGCTAACTATGGCTACACCTTC | CSGRVLGTGPANYGYTF
TRBJ1-1 | TRBD1 | - | TRBV2 | TGTGCCAGCAGTGAAGCGAGGGCAGGGGGTGGCACTGAAGCTTTCTTT | CASSEARAGGGTEAFF
TRBJ1-2 | - | - | TRBV25-1 | TGTGCCAGCAGTGAAGACAGATCTAACTATGGCTACACCTTC | CASSEDRSNYGYTF
TRBJ2-7 | - | - | TRBV5-6 | TGTGCCAGCAGCTCCGGGAGAGGCGAGCAGTACTTC | CASSSGRGEQYF
TRBJ1-3 | - | - | TRBV5-6 | TGTGCCAGCAGCTCCAGGGGCCACTCTGGAAACACCATATATTTT | CASSSRGHSGNTIYF
TRBJ2-7 | TRBD1 | few | TRBV10-3 | TGTGCCATCAGTGAGTCGGGGAGGACAGGGACCTACGAGCAGTACTTC | CAISESGRTGTYEQYF
TRBJ2-7 | - | - | TRBV6-5 | TGTGCCAGCACCACACGGGGGAGCGAGCAGTACTTC | CASTTRGSEQYF
TRBJ2-5 | - | - | TRBV4-1 | TGCGCCAGCAGCCTGGACCCCAGGAAGACGGAGACCCAGTACTTC | CASSLDPRKTETQYF
TRBJ2-1 | TRBD1 | once | TRBV7-9 | TGTGCCAGCAGCCCTGAACTTATGGGACAGGGCCTTAGAAGCGAATTCTTC | CASSPELMGQGLRSEFF